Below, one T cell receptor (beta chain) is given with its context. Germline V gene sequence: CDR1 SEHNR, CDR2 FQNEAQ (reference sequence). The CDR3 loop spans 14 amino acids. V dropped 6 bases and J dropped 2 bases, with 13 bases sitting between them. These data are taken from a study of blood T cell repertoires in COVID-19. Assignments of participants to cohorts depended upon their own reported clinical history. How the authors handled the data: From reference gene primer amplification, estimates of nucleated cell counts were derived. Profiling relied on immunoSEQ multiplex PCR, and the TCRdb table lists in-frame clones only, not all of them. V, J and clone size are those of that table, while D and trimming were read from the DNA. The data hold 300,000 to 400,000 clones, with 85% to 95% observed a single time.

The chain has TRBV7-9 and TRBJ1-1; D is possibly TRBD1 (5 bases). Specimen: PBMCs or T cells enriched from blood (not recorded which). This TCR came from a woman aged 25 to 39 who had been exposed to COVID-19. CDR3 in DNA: TGTGCCAGCAGGTGGGGGGAAGCAAACACTGAAGCTTTCTTT. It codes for CASRWGEANTEAFF.